This is a list of T cell receptor beta chains from one sample in a study of neurological immune-mediated disorders. TCRdb fed the 5' RACE reads into MiXCR, producing one record per CDR3 protein. The sample lists tens of thousands of distinct CDR3 sequences, about 2% occurring once. Sequences were obtained from PBMCs. The receptor source for this set is a woman between 40 and 55 years old with multiple sclerosis. The CDR3 runs from the conserved cysteine through the conserved F or W. The D gene is left open where the match is weak.

CDR3,V,D
CASSFRVPDEQFF,TRBV12-3/TRBV12-4,-
CATSSAGGPTDTQYF,TRBV15,TRBD2
CSATDTKQGRTEAFF,TRBV20-1,-
CASSEFATNEKLFF,TRBV25-1,-
CASSLLSGADEQFF,TRBV12-3/TRBV12-4,-
CASSQLAGLGHEQFF,TRBV3-1,TRBD2
CASSGGVWGTEAFF,TRBV19,-
CATSTVTYEQYF,TRBV10-3,-
CASRPGLANTGELFF,TRBV5-6,-
CASSQVAGTYEKLFF,TRBV14,-
CASRGGRGGEQFF,TRBV27,-
CASSLRGEQFF,TRBV7-2,-
CASSPQGLGVTGELFF,TRBV9,-
CASSSGTITDTQYF,TRBV5-1,-
CASSLGKEQYF,TRBV7-8,-
CSAADSAGANVLTF,TRBV20-1,-
CASSYVPKETQYF,TRBV6-2/TRBV6-3,-
CSASGTSGVGDTQYF,TRBV20-1,TRBD2
CSARAGAGEQYF,TRBV20-1,-
CASSPGTGRAGELFF,TRBV18,TRBD1
CSARETALSYNEQFF,TRBV20-1,-
CATSRDLFRGQETQYF,TRBV15,-
CASSQDGRGGPTQYF,TRBV4-1,TRBD2
CASSPSVGGADTEAFF,TRBV4-1,-
CASSLNTRIYEQYF,TRBV5-1,-
CASSLGATYEQYF,TRBV7-9,-
CSARAMRPSTDTQYF,TRBV20-1,-
CAISEGQAIAYEQYF,TRBV10-3,TRBD1
CASSYRDNYYNEQFF,TRBV11-2,-
CASSFYRVDEQFF,TRBV5-1,-
CSGLTGGQNYGYTF,TRBV29-1,TRBD1
CSARDPGTGSYEQYF,TRBV20-1,TRBD1
CASSQGSRSGNTIYF,TRBV3-1,-
CAGGLAVNTGELFF,TRBV10-3,TRBD2
CSARSGKAGANVLTF,TRBV20-1,-
CSAGGNTEAFF,TRBV20-1,-
CASSPSGTEYGYTF,TRBV18,TRBD1
CSAPGLAGGEADTQYF,TRBV20-1,TRBD2
CSVELRDSQETQYF,TRBV29-1,TRBD1
CSARDQQRGPYNEQFF,TRBV20-1,TRBD2
CASSRYRGTYEQYF,TRBV4-1,TRBD1
CASRSSPRIGGELFF,TRBV6-5,-
CSASPGDGNTIYF,TRBV20-1,-
CASSPSDRGYGYTF,TRBV9,TRBD1
CASSRDRVRGDTQYF,TRBV3-1,TRBD1
CASSPPGSGGLSIQYF,TRBV12-3/TRBV12-4,TRBD2
CASSLSHEAFF,TRBV12-3/TRBV12-4,-
CSVELTGSEQFF,TRBV29-1,-
CASSPASGYGYTF,TRBV18,-
CSASSLAITDTQYF,TRBV20-1,-
CSAREGRTSGTEAFF,TRBV20-1,-